One sample yielded the 7 T cell receptor beta chains listed below, sequenced in a study of CD8 T cells in ankylosing spondylitis. Study results and caveats: In ankylosing spondylitis blood, a motif of 7 to 9 highly homologous TCR beta variants appeared characteristic.

TCRdb reprocessed the 5' RACE reads via MiXCR and lists one record per CDR3 protein. The table has about 500,000 distinct CDR3 sequences, about 5.7% seen once; the top ten hold 3.5%. These TCRs' antigens remain unknown. Sequencing used blood, either unsorted or a sorted T cell fraction (not recorded which). These receptors were obtained from a male donor with ankylosing spondylitis.

In this sample, this clonotype turned up many times. This chain uses TRBV29-1 with TRBJ1-1; possibly TRBD1 for D (5 bases). In germline, CDR1 is SQVTM, CDR2 ANQGSEA. V shed 3 bases and J shed 4 bases, with 18 bases lying between them. The CDR3 runs 15 residues. CDR3 residues: CSVDRIQGRGTEAFF. For the CDR3, the DNA is TGCAGCGTTGACCGAATCCAGGGCCGGGGCACTGAAGCTTTCTTT.

This clonotype was picked up many times. V and J are TRBV24-1 and TRBJ2-5; D may match TRBD1 or TRBD2 (6 bases each). Between the trimmed V and J ends, which lost 9 bases and 2 bases, there was a span of 15 bases. CDR3 length: 14 amino acids. The germline CDR1 and CDR2 sequences are KGHDR and SFDVKD. This chain's CDR3 is CATSPGAFQETQYF. CDR3 coding DNA: TGTGCCACCTCGCCGGGGGCGTTTCAAGAGACCCAGTACTTC.

This clonotype came up many times. This chain uses TRBV7-2 with TRBJ2-5, with D perhaps matching TRBD2 (5 bases). The V end lost 1 base, the J end lost 5 bases, and 11 bases lay between the germline ends. Germline CDR1 and CDR2: SGHTA and FQGNSA. The CDR3 is 14 amino acids. The CDR3 reads CASSLVAPGETQYF. CDR3 DNA: TGTGCCAGCAGCTTAGTAGCCCCGGGGGAGACCCAGTACTTC. The whole variable domain, remainder taken from reference TRBV7-2 and TRBJ2-5, is GAGVSQSPSNKVTEKGKDVELRCDPISGHTALYWYRQSLGQGLEFLIYFQGNSAPDKSGLPSDRFSAERTGGSVSTLTIQRTQQEDSAVYLCASSLVAPGETQYFGPGTRLLVL.

This clonotype was recorded a few times. V usage is TRBV9 and J usage is TRBJ2-4, with 7 bases aligning to TRBD2. CDR1 is SGDLS and CDR2 is YYNGEE in the germline V gene. The length of the CDR3 is 14 residues. V shed 0 bases, J shed 8 bases, and the junction held 5 bases outside the gene matches. As DNA, the CDR3 is TGTGCCAGCAGCGTAGAGGAAGGGAGGGACATTCAGTACTTC. This gives the protein CASSVEEGRDIQYF. Using reference TRBV9 and TRBJ2-4 for the parts outside the CDR3, the full variable domain is DSGVTQTPKHLITATGQRVTLRCSPRSGDLSVYWYQQSLDQGLQFLIQYYNGEERAKGNILERFSAQQFPDLHSELNLSSLELGDSALYFCASSVEEGRDIQYFGAGTRLSVL.

At least ten counts were recorded for this clonotype. The V gene is TRBV27, the J gene TRBJ2-7, with no clear D. The V gene lost 5 bases and the J gene lost 2 bases, with 19 bases spanning the gap. Germline loops: CDR1 MNHEY, CDR2 SMNVEV (reference sequence). The CDR3 spans 16 residues. This CDR3 reads CASSLYPITSAYEQYF. The CDR3 DNA reads TGTGCCAGCAGTCTCTACCCGATTACAAGCGCCTACGAGCAGTACTTC.

Ten or more counts support this clonotype. The CDR3, as DNA: TGTGCCAGCAGCGTAAACGCAGTTTCCTACGAGCAGTACTTC. Its translation: CASSVNAVSYEQYF. This chain connects TRBV7-2 to TRBJ2-7; D gene uncertain. The germline V and J ends were trimmed by 5 bases and 1 base, with 12 bases remaining between them. Germline V gene lookup returns CDR1 SGHTA and CDR2 FQGNSA. The CDR3 is 14 residues long.

This clonotype appeared many times. This sequence joins TRBV20-1 and TRBJ2-3, with D perhaps TRBD1 or TRBD2 (5 bases each). The CDR3 runs 15 residues. Looked up from germline, CDR1 is DFQATT and CDR2 is SNEGSKA (reference sequence). The V end lost 8 bases, the J end lost 1 base, and 19 bases lay between the germline ends. The CDR3 is CSPKGTTEGTDTQYF. CDR3 nucleotides: TGCAGTCCAAAGGGGACCACGGAGGGCACAGATACGCAGTATTTT.